The 22 T cell receptor beta chains below were found in one sample sequenced in a study of T-cell reconstitution after alpha-beta-depleted transplantation in children. A library of TCRbeta sequences, prepared with unique molecular identifiers, was generated. TCRdb reprocessed the PCR reads with MiXCR, giving one entry per CDR3 protein. Here the sample spans about 420,000 distinct CDR3 sequences, 15% to 20% being singletons. The specimen was PBMCs, mostly from graft donor cells, collected 360 days after TCRalphabeta/CD19-depleted stem cell transplant. The receptors shown here come from a boy in the first two years of life who had a stem cell transplant for Wiskott-Aldrich syndrome, so the T cells may come from the graft donor.

This clonotype has only a few counts. This chain uses TRBV6-1 with TRBJ1-5; no reliable D call. Germline V gene lookup returns CDR1 MNHNS and CDR2 SASEGT. V lost 2 bases and J lost 0, with 8 bases in between. The CDR3 loop spans 15 amino acids. The DNA of the CDR3 is TGTGCCAGCAGTGAAAGGCCGTATAGCAATCAGCCCCAGCATTTT. Protein product: CASSERPYSNQPQHF.

This chain connects TRBV11-1 to TRBJ2-5; D perhaps matches TRBD1 (7 bases). The V and J ends lost 5 bases and 4 bases respectively, with 26 bases between them. The CDR3 has 18 residues. Germline V gene sequence: CDR1 SGHAT, CDR2 FQDESV (reference sequence). In DNA form, the CDR3 reads TGTGCCAGCAGCCTGCGGGACAGACTCCTAAAGAGGGGAGAGACCCAGTACTTC. Protein: CASSLRDRLLKRGETQYF.

This clonotype was observed a handful of times. The rearrangement links TRBV24-1 to TRBJ2-7, with 8 bases matching TRBD1. Germline V lookup: CDR1 KGHDR, CDR2 SFDVKD. V gave up 9 bases and J gave up 0 bases; unmatched junction bases: 24. The length of the CDR3 is 20 residues. The DNA for the CDR3 is TGTGCCACCCGAGTCCAGGGGGCTAAGACCCTAGCGCCGTTCTCCTACGAGCAGTACTTC. It yields the protein CATRVQGAKTLAPFSYEQYF.

This clonotype was seen ten or more times. The chain combines TRBV5-6 with TRBJ1-1; 10 bases agree with TRBD1. The V segment lost 4 bases and the J segment 5 bases; nucleotides outside the gene matches: 5. This CDR3 region has 14 residues. Looked up from germline, CDR1 is SGHDT and CDR2 is YYEEEE. Here the CDR3 DNA reads TGTGCCAGCAGCGTGCCGGGACAGGGGACTGAAGCTTTCTTT. Translating it yields CASSVPGQGTEAFF.

This clonotype occurred a few times. The chain joins TRBV18 to TRBJ2-3; the match to TRBD2 covers 10 bases. Germline V CDR1 and CDR2: KGHSH, LQKENI. The length of the CDR3 is 16 residues. V gave up 4 bases and J gave up 2 bases; unmatched junction bases: 6. This CDR3 is CASSLRSGRATDTQYF. CDR3 sequence (DNA): TGTGCCAGCTCACTGAGGAGCGGGAGGGCCACAGATACGCAGTATTTT.

CDR3 loop: CATRGGRGLNTGELFF. The CDR3 DNA reads TGTGCCACCAGGGGGGGACGTGGTTTGAACACCGGGGAGCTGTTTTTT. The V and J genes are TRBV12-3 or TRBV12-4 and TRBJ2-2; D could derive from TRBD1 or TRBD2 (7 bases each). The V end was cut by 10 bases, the J end by 1 base, with 19 bases between. This CDR3 has 16 amino acids.

The chain uses TRBV7-9 and TRBJ2-7; 9 nucleotides match TRBD1. Germline V gene sequence: CDR1 SEHNR, CDR2 FQNEAQ (reference sequence). The V segment lost 5 bases and the J segment 7 bases; nucleotides outside the gene matches: 9. CDR3 length: 14 amino acids. The CDR3 DNA reads as TGTGCCAGCAGCCTAAGAGGGACAGGGCGAGAGCAGTACTTC. Its protein is CASSLRGTGREQYF.

This clonotype came up a few times. The genes are TRBV7-9 and TRBJ2-3; the match to TRBD2 covers 8 bases. Germline V gene sequence: CDR1 SEHNR, CDR2 FQNEAQ (reference sequence). CDR3 length equals 15 residues. J lost 4 bases, V lost 3 bases, and 6 bases had no gene match. The CDR3 here is CASSLQGLAPDTQYF. CDR3 coding DNA: TGTGCCAGCAGCTTGCAAGGACTAGCCCCAGATACGCAGTATTTT.

The V call is TRBV5-1, the J call TRBJ2-3, with TRBD2 matching 7 bases. The ends lost 7 bases at V and 1 base at J; junction bases unmatched: 6. The CDR3 is made up of 14 amino acids. Germline CDR1 and CDR2: SGHRS and YFSETQ. CDR3 amino acids: CASGILAGTDTQYF. The CDR3 DNA reads TGCGCCAGCGGTATTCTAGCGGGCACAGATACGCAGTATTTT.

This CDR3 reads CASSLGSGRAFRETQYF. For the CDR3, the DNA is TGTGCCAGCAGCTTGGGAAGCGGGAGGGCCTTTCGGGAGACCCAGTACTTC. The chain uses TRBV7-9 and TRBJ2-5, with 10 bases matching TRBD2. The ends lost 3 bases at V and 5 bases at J; junction bases unmatched: 12. This CDR3 has 17 amino acids. The germline CDR1 and CDR2 sequences are SEHNR and FQNEAQ (reference sequence).

This clonotype was observed a handful of times. V is TRBV20-1 and J is TRBJ2-1, with 8 positions matching TRBD2. The V segment lost 1 base and the J segment 0 bases; nucleotides outside the gene matches: 5. The CDR3 runs 16 residues. CDR1 is DFQATT, CDR2 SNEGSKA, per germline (reference sequence). DNA for the CDR3: TGCAGTGCTAGAGTGGGGAGCGGGAGCTCCTACAATGAGCAGTTCTTC. Its translation is CSARVGSGSSYNEQFF.

The chain is built from TRBV7-6 and TRBJ2-5; D is ambiguous. The CDR3 sequence is 14 residues long. Germline values: CDR1 SGHVS, CDR2 FNYEAQ. The germline V and J ends were trimmed by 1 base and 1 base, with 7 bases remaining between them. The chain's CDR3 is CASSLDWLQETQYF. For the CDR3, the DNA is TGTGCCAGCAGCTTAGACTGGCTCCAAGAGACCCAGTACTTC. Looking up the rest from reference TRBV7-6 and TRBJ2-5 gives the full variable domain: GAGVSQSPRYKVTKRGQDVALRCDPISGHVSLYWYRQALGQGPEFLTYFNYEAQQDKSGLPNDRFSAERPEGSISTLTIQRTEQRDSAMYRCASSLDWLQETQYFGPGTRLLVL.

The V call is TRBV18, the J call TRBJ2-5, with a weak D call TRBD1 (6 bases). The CDR3 covers 14 residues. V was pared by 1 base and J by 4 bases, with 10 bases between. CDR1 KGHSH and CDR2 LQKENI come from the germline V gene. The CDR3 coding sequence is TGTGCCAGCTCACCACTAGGACAGACAGAGACCCAGTACTTC. This codes for CASSPLGQTETQYF.

This clonotype was counted between two and nine times. This chain connects TRBV10-3 to TRBJ2-1; 11 bases align to TRBD2. CDR3 length: 17 amino acids. Germline assignment: CDR1 ENHRY and CDR2 SYGVKD. V lost 0 bases and J lost 3; bases outside the gene matches: 4. The CDR3 sequence is CAISESPGLAVYNEQFF. As DNA, the CDR3 is TGTGCCATCAGTGAGTCCCCGGGACTAGCGGTCTACAATGAGCAGTTCTTC.

This clonotype showed up just a few times. The chain joins TRBV6-1 to TRBJ2-7; possible D gene TRBD2, 6 bases. There are 17 residues in the CDR3. The germline CDR1 and CDR2 sequences are MNHNS and SASEGT. Trimming pared 7 bases from V and 2 bases from J, leaving 24 bases between. In nucleotides, the CDR3 is TGTGCCAGCACCCCCAAATCGGGGGATTTTATCCCCTACGAGCAGTACTTC. Its protein product is CASTPKSGDFIPYEQYF.

V and J are TRBV6-5 and TRBJ2-7, with D uncertain. In germline, CDR1 is MNHEY, CDR2 SVGAGI. V was shortened by 0 bases and J by 7 bases, with 16 bases between the two germline ends. The CDR3 is 15 residues long. The CDR3 bases are TGTGCCAGCAGTTACTCGATACTACCATCAGGAGAGCAGTACTTC. Translating it yields CASSYSILPSGEQYF.

This clonotype was counted at least ten times. The rearrangement joins TRBV5-1 to TRBJ2-4; D is possibly TRBD2 (6 bases). This CDR3 region has 12 residues. The V gene's germline CDR1 is SGHRS and CDR2 YFSETQ. Trimming shortened V by 7 bases and J by 5 bases, and 10 bases separated the two germline ends. CDR3 coding DNA: TGCGCCAGCCGGGGGAACGAAAACATTCAGTACTTC. Translation gives CASRGNENIQYF.

This clonotype was counted a few times. This chain joins TRBV5-1 and TRBJ2-1; D is ambiguous. Per germline, CDR1 SGHRS and CDR2 YFSETQ. V lost 0 bases, J lost 0 bases, and 10 bases lay in between. The CDR3 runs to 16 residues. The CDR3 bases are TGCGCCAGCAGCTTGGGGGGTCCTAGCTCCTACAATGAGCAGTTCTTC. It encodes CASSLGGPSSYNEQFF.

V usage is TRBV30 and J usage is TRBJ2-2; 7 nucleotides agree with TRBD2. J gave up 4 bases and V 3 bases, and 5 bases lay outside the gene matches. The germline V gene encodes CDR1 GTSNPN and CDR2 SVGIG (reference sequence). CDR3 length: 14 amino acids. The chain's CDR3 is CAWRRDYSTGELFF. The CDR3 DNA follows: TGTGCCTGGAGACGGGACTATTCCACCGGGGAGCTGTTTTTT. Full variable domain (outside the CDR3, taken from reference TRBV30 and TRBJ2-2): SQTIHQWPATLVQPVGSPLSLECTVEGTSNPNLYWYRQAAGRGLQLLFYSVGIGQISSEVPQNLSASRPQDRQFILSSKKLLLSDSGFYLCAWRRDYSTGELFFGEGSRLTVL.

This clonotype was detected a few times. The chain couples TRBV5-1 to TRBJ2-7, with 7 bases identical to TRBD1. Germline trimming cut 6 bases from V and 3 bases from J; bases unmatched to any gene: 9. This CDR3 has 14 residues. CDR1 is SGHRS and CDR2 is YFSETQ in the germline V gene. In nucleotides, the CDR3 is TGCGCCAGCACCAGGGGGACAGAAGGCTACGAGCAGTACTTC. It encodes CASTRGTEGYEQYF.

This clonotype has more than one count but fewer than ten. The chain has TRBV28 and TRBJ2-2, with D perhaps TRBD1 (5 bases). The CDR3 has 13 amino acids. Per the germline V gene, CDR1 is MDHEN and CDR2 is SYDVKM. Trimming shortened V by 7 bases and J by 5 bases, and 11 bases separated the two germline ends. The CDR3 DNA reads TGTGCCAGCACCGACCACAGGACCGGGGAGCTGTTTTTT. This translates into CASTDHRTGELFF.

This clonotype was seen ten or more times. The chain employs TRBV24-1 and TRBJ2-5, with a weak D call TRBD2 (5 bases). Trimming shortened V by 1 base and J by 2 bases, and 16 bases separated the two germline ends. Per the germline V gene, CDR1 is KGHDR and CDR2 is SFDVKD. This CDR3 region has 17 residues. The CDR3 nucleotides read TGTGCCACCAGTGATTTTGTGAAAGACCGCGGGCAAGAGACCCAGTACTTC. It translates to CATSDFVKDRGQETQYF.